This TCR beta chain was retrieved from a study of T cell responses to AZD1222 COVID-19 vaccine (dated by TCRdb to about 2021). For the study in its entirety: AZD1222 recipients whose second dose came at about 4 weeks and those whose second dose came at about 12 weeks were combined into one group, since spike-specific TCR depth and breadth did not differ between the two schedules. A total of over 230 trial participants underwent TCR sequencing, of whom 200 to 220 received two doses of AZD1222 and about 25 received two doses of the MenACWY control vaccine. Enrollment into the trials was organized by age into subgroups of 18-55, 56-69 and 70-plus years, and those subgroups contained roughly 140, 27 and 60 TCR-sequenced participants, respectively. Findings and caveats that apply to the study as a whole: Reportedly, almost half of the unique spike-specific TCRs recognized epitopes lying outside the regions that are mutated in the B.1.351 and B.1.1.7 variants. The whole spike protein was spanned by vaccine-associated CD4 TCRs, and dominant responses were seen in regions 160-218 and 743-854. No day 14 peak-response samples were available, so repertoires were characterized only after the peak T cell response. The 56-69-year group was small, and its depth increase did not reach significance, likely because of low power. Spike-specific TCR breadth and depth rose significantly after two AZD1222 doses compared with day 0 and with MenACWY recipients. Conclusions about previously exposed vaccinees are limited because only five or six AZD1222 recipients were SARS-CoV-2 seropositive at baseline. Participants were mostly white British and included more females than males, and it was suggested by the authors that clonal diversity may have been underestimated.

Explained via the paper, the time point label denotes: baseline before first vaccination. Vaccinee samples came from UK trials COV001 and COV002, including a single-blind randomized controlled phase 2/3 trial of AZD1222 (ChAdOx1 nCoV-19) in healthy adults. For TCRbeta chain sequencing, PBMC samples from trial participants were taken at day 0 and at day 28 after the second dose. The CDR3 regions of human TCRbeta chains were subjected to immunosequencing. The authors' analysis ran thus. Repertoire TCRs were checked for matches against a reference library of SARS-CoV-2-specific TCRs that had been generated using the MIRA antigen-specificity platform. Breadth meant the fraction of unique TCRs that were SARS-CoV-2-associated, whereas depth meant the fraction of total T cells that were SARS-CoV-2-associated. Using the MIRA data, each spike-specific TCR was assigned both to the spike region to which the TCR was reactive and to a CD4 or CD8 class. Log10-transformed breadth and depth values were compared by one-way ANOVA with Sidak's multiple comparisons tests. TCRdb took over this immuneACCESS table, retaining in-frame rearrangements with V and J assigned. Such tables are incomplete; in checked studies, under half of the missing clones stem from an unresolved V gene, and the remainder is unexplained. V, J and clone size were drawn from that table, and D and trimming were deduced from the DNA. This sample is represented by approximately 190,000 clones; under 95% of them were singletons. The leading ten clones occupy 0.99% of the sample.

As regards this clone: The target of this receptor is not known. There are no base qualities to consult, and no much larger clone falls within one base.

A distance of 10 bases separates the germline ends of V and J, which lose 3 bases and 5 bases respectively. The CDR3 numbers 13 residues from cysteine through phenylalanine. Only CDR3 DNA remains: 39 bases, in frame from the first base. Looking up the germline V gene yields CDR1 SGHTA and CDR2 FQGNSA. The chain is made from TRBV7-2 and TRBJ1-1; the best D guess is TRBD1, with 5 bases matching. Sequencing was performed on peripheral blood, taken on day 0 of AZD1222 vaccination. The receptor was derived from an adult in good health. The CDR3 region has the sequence CASSLGRATEAFF. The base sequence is TGTGCCAGCAGCTTGGGCAGGGCGACTGAAGCTTTCTTT. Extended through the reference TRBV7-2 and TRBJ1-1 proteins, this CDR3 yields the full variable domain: GAGVSQSPSNKVTEKGKDVELRCDPISGHTALYWYRQSLGQGLEFLIYFQGNSAPDKSGLPSDRFSAERTGGSVSTLTIQRTQQEDSAVYLCASSLGRATEAFFGQGTRLTVV.